Listed below are T cell receptor beta chains from one sample, sequenced in a study of PD-1 blockade in mismatch repair-deficient tumors. The data were produced by immunoSEQ multiplex PCR, yet TCRdb's version contains in-frame clones alone and is incomplete. The table shows 40,000 or so clones, with approximately 80% occurring only once. This specimen was PBMCs, taken roughly 39 weeks after starting pembrolizumab. Source of these receptors: an adult with mismatch repair-deficient cancer. CDR3s include the opening cysteine and the closing phenylalanine or tryptophan. A D gene is named only where the DNA matches it firmly. The size entry is marked missing in some rows and otherwise reads once, few, many or a size class.

length: 15
D: -
J: TRBJ2-1
size: -
V: TRBV11-2
CDR3: CASSSQGTSYNEQFF
DNA: TGTGCCAGCAGCTCTCAGGGGACCTCCTACAATGAGCAGTTCTTC

length: 16
D: TRBD1
J: TRBJ2-1
size: -
V: TRBV18
CDR3: CASSQPGTDSYNEQFF
DNA: TGTGCCAGCTCACAACCCGGGACAGATTCCTACAATGAGCAGTTCTTC

length: 17
D: -
J: TRBJ2-2
size: -
V: TRBV19
CDR3: CASSPPPFQAGSGELFF
DNA: TGTGCCAGTAGTCCCCCCCCCTTCCAGGCGGGTTCCGGGGAGCTGTTTTTT

length: 13
D: TRBD1
J: TRBJ1-2
size: -
V: TRBV14
CDR3: CASSQAYRGGYTF
DNA: TGTGCCAGCAGCCAAGCGTACAGGGGGGGCTACACCTTC

length: 12
D: -
J: TRBJ1-2
size: once
V: TRBV27
CDR3: CASSRGNYGYTF
DNA: TGTGCCAGCAGTAGGGGGAACTATGGCTACACCTTC

length: 11
D: -
J: TRBJ1-1
size: -
V: TRBV6-1
CDR3: CLIRGSTEAFF
DNA: TGTCTCATCAGAGGGTCCACTGAAGCTTTCTTT

length: 11
D: -
J: TRBJ2-1
size: -
V: TRBV19
CDR3: CASSAIGEQFF
DNA: TGTGCCAGTAGTGCGATCGGGGAGCAGTTCTTC

length: 15
D: -
J: TRBJ1-3
size: -
V: TRBV25-1
CDR3: CASSEWGLSGNTIYF
DNA: TGTGCCAGCAGTGAATGGGGACTATCTGGAAACACCATATATTTT

length: 12
D: -
J: TRBJ2-3
size: once
V: TRBV29-1
CDR3: CSVERSPDTQYF
DNA: TGCAGCGTAGAGCGGTCCCCAGATACGCAGTATTTT

length: 14
D: -
J: TRBJ1-2
size: -
V: TRBV18
CDR3: CASSPNRDKGGYTF
DNA: TGTGCCAGCTCACCCAACCGGGATAAGGGTGGCTACACCTTC

length: 16
D: TRBD1
J: TRBJ2-7
size: -
V: TRBV14
CDR3: CASSQVLGQDSYEQYF
DNA: TGTGCCAGCAGCCAAGTGCTGGGACAGGACTCCTACGAGCAGTACTTC

length: 16
D: TRBD1
J: TRBJ1-5
size: -
V: TRBV5-1
CDR3: CASSLGGQGTNQPQHF
DNA: TGCGCCAGCAGCTTGGGAGGACAGGGCACAAATCAGCCCCAGCATTTT

length: 14
D: -
J: TRBJ2-5
size: -
V: TRBV19
CDR3: CASSAATPGETQYF
DNA: TGTGCCAGTAGCGCCGCAACCCCCGGGGAGACCCAGTACTTC

length: 12
D: -
J: TRBJ1-5
size: -
V: TRBV6-1
CDR3: CASNRGNQPQHF
DNA: TGTGCCAGCAACAGGGGCAATCAGCCCCAGCATTTT

length: 16
D: TRBD1
J: TRBJ2-3
size: once
V: TRBV4-2
CDR3: CASSQTGTGGTDTQYF
DNA: TGTGCCAGCAGCCAGACCGGGACAGGGGGGACAGATACGCAGTATTTT

length: 13
D: -
J: TRBJ1-1
size: -
V: TRBV18
CDR3: CASSLTGKTEAFF
DNA: TGTGCCAGCTCACTTACAGGGAAGACTGAAGCTTTCTTT

length: 15
D: TRBD2
J: TRBJ2-7
size: -
V: TRBV18
CDR3: CASSPWRENLYEQYF
DNA: TGTGCCAGCTCCCCCTGGCGGGAGAACCTATACGAGCAGTACTTC

length: 12
D: -
J: TRBJ1-4
size: -
V: TRBV5-5
CDR3: CASSSHRDNLFF
DNA: TGTGCCAGCAGCTCACACCGGGACAACCTGTTTTTT

length: 18
D: -
J: TRBJ2-6
size: -
V: TRBV28
CDR3: CASNNPPGVSSGANVLTF
DNA: TGTGCCAGCAACAACCCCCCGGGTGTTAGCTCTGGGGCCAACGTCCTGACTTTC

length: 16
D: TRBD2
J: TRBJ2-2
size: -
V: TRBV28
CDR3: CASSLALAENTGELFF
DNA: TGTGCCAGCAGTCTAGCCCTAGCGGAGAACACCGGGGAGCTGTTTTTT

length: 14
D: TRBD1
J: TRBJ2-1
size: -
V: TRBV6-1
CDR3: CASRMTGANNEQFF
DNA: TGTGCCAGCAGGATGACAGGGGCAAACAATGAGCAGTTCTTC

length: 13
D: -
J: TRBJ2-5
size: -
V: TRBV2
CDR3: CASSWANQETQYF
DNA: TGTGCCAGCAGTTGGGCGAACCAAGAGACCCAGTACTTC

length: 15
D: TRBD1
J: TRBJ1-6
size: -
V: TRBV7-9
CDR3: CASSPGTGGNSPLHF
DNA: TGTGCCAGCAGCCCAGGGACAGGGGGAAATTCACCCCTCCACTTT

length: 15
D: TRBD1
J: TRBJ2-5
size: -
V: TRBV12-5
CDR3: CASALDRVGQETQYF
DNA: TGTGCTAGTGCTCTGGACAGGGTGGGGCAAGAGACCCAGTACTTC

length: 14
D: TRBD1
J: TRBJ1-2
size: -
V: TRBV28
CDR3: CASSASGTVYGYTF
DNA: TGTGCCAGCAGTGCCTCCGGGACAGTCTATGGCTACACCTTC

length: 13
D: -
J: TRBJ2-1
size: -
V: TRBV27
CDR3: CASSSDEGDEQFF
DNA: TGTGCCAGCAGTTCTGACGAAGGGGATGAGCAGTTCTTC

length: 11
D: -
J: TRBJ1-1
size: -
V: TRBV6-6
CDR3: CASSYSTEAFF
DNA: TGTGCCAGCAGTTATAGCACTGAAGCTTTCTTT

length: 15
D: TRBD2
J: TRBJ2-1
size: -
V: TRBV7-3
CDR3: CASSPLAGGPNEQFF
DNA: TGTGCCAGCAGCCCTCTAGCGGGAGGGCCCAATGAGCAGTTCTTC

length: 16
D: TRBD1
J: TRBJ2-2
size: once
V: TRBV9
CDR3: CASSLGTGANTGELFF
DNA: TGTGCCAGCAGCCTTGGGACAGGGGCTAACACCGGGGAGCTGTTTTTT

length: 16
D: TRBD1
J: TRBJ1-5
size: -
V: TRBV19
CDR3: CASAPRDRGGNQPQHF
DNA: TGTGCCAGTGCCCCCCGGGACAGGGGAGGCAATCAGCCCCAGCATTTT

length: 16
D: TRBD1
J: TRBJ2-7
size: -
V: TRBV14
CDR3: CASRLTGGPSSYEQYF
DNA: TGTGCCAGCAGACTTACAGGGGGGCCCTCGTCCTACGAGCAGTACTTC

length: 13
D: TRBD1
J: TRBJ1-2
size: -
V: TRBV27
CDR3: CASSWTGNYGYTF
DNA: TGTGCCAGCAGTTGGACAGGGAACTATGGCTACACCTTC